This entry lists 8 T cell receptor beta chains sequenced from one sample in a study of cytomegalovirus exposure and HLA in healthy donors. TCRdb's table, derived via immunoSEQ multiplex PCR, lists solely in-frame clones and lacks some. The sample lists about 98,000 clones; around 88% were seen once. Material for sequencing was PBMCs. Receptors were obtained from a woman under 40 in good health and CMV-seronegative.

This chain joins TRBV10-3 and TRBJ1-2; D is undetermined. The germline V gene has CDR1 ENHRY and CDR2 SYGVKD. The CDR3 is 11 amino acids. With 7 bases removed from V and 8 bases from J, the gap between germline ends came to 11 bases. CDR3 sequence reads: CAITPWRGYTF. The CDR3 nucleotides read TGTGCCATCACCCCCTGGCGGGGCTACACCTTC.

J is TRBJ1-5 and V is TRBV7-8, with 7 bases aligning to TRBD1. V shed 2 bases and J 3 bases; nucleotides not matched to a gene: 4. The germline V gene encodes CDR1 SGHVS and CDR2 FQNEAQ. The CDR3 runs 15 residues. As DNA, the CDR3 is TGTGCCAGCAGCTTACAGGGGGTTAACAATCAGCCCCAGCATTTT. Translation gives CASSLQGVNNQPQHF.

This chain connects TRBV7-9 to TRBJ2-1; 11 bases line up with TRBD2. J lost 2 bases, V lost 2 bases, and 5 bases had no gene match. The CDR3 totals 17 residues. Germline V CDR1 and CDR2: SEHNR, FQNEAQ (reference sequence). CDR3 sequence: CASSLWTSGLPYNEQFF. DNA for the CDR3: TGTGCCAGCAGCTTATGGACTAGCGGGCTTCCCTACAATGAGCAGTTCTTC. Variable domain in full (rest from reference TRBV7-9 and TRBJ2-1): DTGVSQNPRHKITKRGQNVTFRCDPISEHNRLYWYRQTLGQGPEFLTYFQNEAQLEKSRLLSDRFSAERPKGSFSTLEIQRTEQGDSAMYLCASSLWTSGLPYNEQFFGPGTRLTVL.

This chain uses TRBV2 with TRBJ1-1, with D possibly TRBD1 on 6 matching bases. CDR1 and CDR2 from the germline V gene are SNHLY and FYNNEI. The CDR3 contains 12 residues. V was cut by 7 bases and J by 7 bases, with 13 bases left in between. The CDR3 region has the DNA TGTGCCAGCACCAAAGGACAGCATGAAGCTTTCTTT. The encoded protein is CASTKGQHEAFF. The full variable domain, its missing parts supplied by reference TRBV2 and TRBJ1-1, is EPEVTQTPSHQVTQMGQEVILRCVPISNHLYFYWYRQILGQKVEFLVSFYNNEISEKSEIFDDQFSVERPDGSNFTLKIRSTKLEDSAMYFCASTKGQHEAFFGQGTRLTVV.

This chain uses TRBV4-3 with TRBJ2-5, with a weak D call TRBD1 (6 bases). CDR3 length: 15 amino acids. The germline V gene encodes CDR1 LGHNA and CDR2 YSLEER. Between the trimmed V and J ends, which lost 0 bases and 5 bases, there was a span of 13 bases. The DNA for the CDR3 is TGCGCCAGCAGCCAAGAGACAGGTTTTGGGGAGACCCAGTACTTC. Translated, it gives CASSQETGFGETQYF.

This chain links TRBV6-5 with TRBJ2-1; D uncertain. Germline V gives CDR1 MNHEY, CDR2 SVGAGI. The CDR3 sequence is 13 residues long. The V and J ends lost 11 bases and 3 bases respectively, with 14 bases between them. Here the CDR3 reads CAVVGPLYNEQFF. The CDR3, as DNA: TGTGCCGTGGTTGGGCCCCTCTACAATGAGCAGTTCTTC.

The chain has TRBV4-1 and TRBJ1-3, with D uncertain. Between the trimmed V and J ends, which lost 3 bases and 2 bases, there was a span of 8 bases. The germline CDR1 and CDR2 sequences are MGHRA and YSYEKL. There are 14 residues in the CDR3. The CDR3: CASSQAVPGNTIYF. The CDR3 region has the DNA TGCGCCAGCAGCCAGGCTGTCCCTGGAAACACCATATATTTT.

This clone turned up a few times. The V and J genes are TRBV2 and TRBJ1-5; tentative D call: TRBD1 (6 bases). This CDR3 spans 11 amino acids. V gave up 8 bases and J gave up 6 bases, with 8 bases separating them. The germline V gene encodes CDR1 SNHLY and CDR2 FYNNEI. CDR3 region: CASGDIQPQHF. CDR3 DNA: TGTGCCAGCGGGGACATTCAGCCCCAGCATTTT. The full variable domain, with the rest looked up from reference TRBV2 and TRBJ1-5, is EPEVTQTPSHQVTQMGQEVILRCVPISNHLYFYWYRQILGQKVEFLVSFYNNEISEKSEIFDDQFSVERPDGSNFTLKIRSTKLEDSAMYFCASGDIQPQHFGDGTRLSIL.